This entry is about one T cell receptor (beta chain). The CDR3 contains 15 residues. In germline, CDR1 is MNHEY, CDR2 SMNVEV (reference sequence). The germline V and J ends were trimmed by 6 bases and 0 bases, with 12 bases remaining between them. TCR beta CDR3 sequences were amplified from RNA transcripts. HTBI primers were employed in a first-round RT-PCR of the TCR CDR3. A single record per CDR3 protein comes from TCRdb applying MiXCR to the multiplex PCR reads. The sample records about half a million distinct CDR3 sequences, roughly 23% being singletons. The record originates from a study of T cells in Graves' hyperthyroidism and ophthalmopathy.

The rearrangement links TRBV27 to TRBJ1-3; D gene uncertain. This sequence originates from a woman in her 70s with Graves' ophthalmopathy. Sequencing was done on a sample of blood. CDR3 region: CASRPIPSSGNTIYF. The CDR3 bases are TGTGCCAGCAGACCTATACCCAGCTCTGGAAACACCATATATTTT.